These 8 T cell receptor beta chains were sequenced from one sample in a study of T cells after posttransplantation cyclophosphamide (dated by TCRdb to the mid-2010s). Library construction relied on the immunoSEQ multiplex PCR assay. TCRdb holds this immuneACCESS table with in-frame rearrangements only. Some clones are missing; in checked studies, unresolved V genes explain under half, and the rest has no known cause. The sample table lists 50,000 to 55,000 clones, 70% to 90% of them with a count of one. In total, the top ten clones hold roughly 2.8% of the sample. Input material: PBMCs. These TCRs come from a young man with a blood cancer, CMV-positive, and with a related stem cell donor.

This sequence joins TRBV20-1 and TRBJ2-5, with no clear D. This CDR3 comprises 10 residues. Germline loops: CDR1 DFQATT, CDR2 SNEGSKA (reference sequence). Trimming cost V 4 bases and J 5 bases, with 5 bases left between them. CDR3 coding DNA: TGCAGTGCTATCTTGGAGACCCAGTACTTC. Residues: CSAILETQYF.

This sequence joins TRBV7-9 and TRBJ2-1, with TRBD1 matching 10 bases. Trimming cost V 4 bases and J 3 bases; bases outside gene matches: 3. The V gene's germline CDR1 is SEHNR and CDR2 FQNEAQ (reference sequence). This CDR3 region has 15 residues. CDR3 sequence (DNA): TGTGCCAGCAGCTCCCGGGACAGGGGCTACAATGAGCAGTTCTTC. Protein sequence: CASSSRDRGYNEQFF.

The chain combines TRBV7-7 with TRBJ2-5; 7 nucleotides align to TRBD1. Germline V CDR1 and CDR2: SSHAT, FNYEAQ (reference sequence). The CDR3 covers 15 residues. The CDR3 is CASSLEGAVGETQYF. The CDR3 DNA is TGTGCTAGCTCCCTTGAGGGGGCGGTCGGAGAGACCCAGTACTTC.

The CDR3: CSGTGDRGGETQYF. In nucleotides, the CDR3 is TGCAGCGGAACTGGGGACAGGGGAGGGGAGACCCAGTACTTC. The chain employs TRBV29-1 and TRBJ2-5; 10 nucleotides match TRBD1. This CDR3 region has 14 residues. From germline, CDR1 is SQVTM and CDR2 ANQGSEA. V dropped 7 bases and J dropped 5; count of bases not matched to a gene: 10.

The chain recombines TRBV6-1 with TRBJ2-7; 12 positions match TRBD1. Per the germline V gene, CDR1 is MNHNS and CDR2 is SASEGT. The CDR3 runs 14 residues. V trimming: 3 bases; J trimming: 7 bases; junction bases outside the gene matches: 4. CDR3 coding DNA: TGTGCCAGCAGTGAGGGACAGGGGGCAGGGGAGCAGTACTTC. Translating it yields CASSEGQGAGEQYF.

The chain carries TRBV5-1 and TRBJ1-1; 11 bases match TRBD1. CDR1 and CDR2 (germline): SGHRS, YFSETQ. With V trimmed by 8 bases and J by 0 bases, 9 bases remained unmatched. The CDR3 loop spans 16 amino acids. CDR3 bases: TGCGCCAGTCGGGAGGACAGGGGGCCTGTGAACACTGAAGCTTTCTTT. Protein: CASREDRGPVNTEAFF.

The rearrangement links TRBV6-5 to TRBJ1-2; perhaps TRBD1 as D (5 bases). The V gene's germline CDR1 is MNHEY and CDR2 SVGAGI. Trimming cost V 6 bases and J 4 bases, with 12 bases left between them. This CDR3 has 13 residues. DNA of the CDR3: TGTGCCAGCAGCCGCGGGGCAGGCTATGGCTACACCTTC. Protein product: CASSRGAGYGYTF.

This clone was observed a few times. The rearrangement joins TRBV6-5 to TRBJ1-1; 8 bases map to TRBD1. This CDR3 is built from 14 residues. Germline CDR1 is MNHEY and CDR2 is SVGAGI. After removal of 5 bases from V and 11 bases from J, the junction contained 13 bases not matched to a gene. In DNA, the CDR3 is TGTGCCAGCAGTCGAGCAAACACAGGGGGGCATGCTTTCTTT. The encoded protein is CASSRANTGGHAFF.